These T cell receptor beta chains were read from a single sample in a study of T cell repertoires in cytomegalovirus infection. Via MiXCR, TCRdb re-called the reads, giving one row per CDR3 protein. The sample lists under 200,000 distinct CDR3 sequences; 8% to 10% were seen once. Material: PBMCs. The receptors here all came from a human donor in good health (CMV status not recorded). Some clones in this sample may be carry-over from other donors' samples. The CDR3 runs from the conserved cysteine through the conserved F or W. Fields, in order: clone size, V gene, D gene, J gene, CDR3 DNA, CDR3 protein. A D gene is named only where the DNA matches it firmly. Some rows mark clone size as missing; the rest say once, few, many or name a class of expanded clone.

>many|TRBV20-1|.|TRBJ2-1
TGCAGTGCTAGCCACGGCAATGAGCAGTTCTTC
CSASHGNEQFF
>many|TRBV7-2|.|TRBJ2-1
TGTGCCAGCAGCTGGGGGCCCGGGGGGTCGAGAGATGAGCAGTTCTTC
CASSWGPGGSRDEQFF
>.|TRBV25-1|.|TRBJ1-4
TGTGCCAGCAGTGAATCTGGCAGGGGCAGTGAAAAACTGTTTTTT
CASSESGRGSEKLFF
>few|TRBV19|TRBD1|TRBJ1-5
TGTGCCAGTAGTATCGGGACAGGGGGCCTCAATCAGCCCCAGCATTTT
CASSIGTGGLNQPQHF
>.|TRBV20-1|.|TRBJ1-1
TGCAGTGCTAGACAGCATTTGGGTGAAGCTTTCTTT
CSARQHLGEAFF
>few|TRBV3-1|.|TRBJ1-1
TGTGCCAGCAGCCTTCGACAGGCCCCGAACACTGAAGCTTTCTTT
CASSLRQAPNTEAFF
>many|TRBV28|.|TRBJ2-1
TGTGCCAGCAGCTCCCCCGGCTCCTACAATGAGCAGTTCTTC
CASSSPGSYNEQFF
>few|TRBV27|TRBD2|TRBJ2-3
TGTGCCAGCAGTTTATATTCAGCGGGAGCCACAGATACGCAGTATTTT
CASSLYSAGATDTQYF
>few|TRBV20-1|TRBD2|TRBJ2-2
TGCAGTGCTCGCCCTAGCGGGTGGACCGGGGAGCTGTTTTTT
CSARPSGWTGELFF
>few|TRBV20-1|TRBD1|TRBJ1-6
TGCAGTGCTCCGGGACAGTCGAATTCACCCCTCCACTTT
CSAPGQSNSPLHF
>many|TRBV28|.|TRBJ1-5
TGTGCCAGCAGTTTATGGAGGGGCAATCAGCCCCAGCATTTT
CASSLWRGNQPQHF
>.|TRBV2|.|TRBJ2-7
TGTGCCAGCAGTGAAGCGCGAAGTCCCTCGGTCGAGCAGTACTTC
CASSEARSPSVEQYF
>many|TRBV7-2|TRBD2|TRBJ2-1
TGTGCCAGCAGCTTAGCAACGAAAATGCGGGACTACTCCTCCTACAATGAGCAGTTCTTC
CASSLATKMRDYSSYNEQFF
>few|TRBV6-2/TRBV6-3|TRBD2|TRBJ2-1
TGTGCCAGCTCGGGGGGGGGGGGCCTTGATGAGCAGTTCTTC
CASSGGGGLDEQFF
>many|TRBV6-2/TRBV6-3|TRBD1|TRBJ2-7
TGTGCCAGCAGTTACGACAGGGCAGGGGGCCCCTACGAGCAGTACTTC
CASSYDRAGGPYEQYF
>many|TRBV10-3|TRBD1|TRBJ1-2
TGTGCCATCAGCAGGGACAGAGACTATGGCTACACCTTC
CAISRDRDYGYTF
>.|TRBV5-1|.|TRBJ2-3
TGCGCCAGCAGCTCAGCGGTTAGCACAGATACGCAGTATTTT
CASSSAVSTDTQYF
>many|TRBV7-2|TRBD2|TRBJ2-1
TGTGCCAGCAGCCACCTAGCGGGAGGCTACAATGAGCAGTTCTTC
CASSHLAGGYNEQFF
>few|TRBV6-2/TRBV6-3|.|TRBJ2-3
TGTGCCAGCAGCATAGAGGATACGCAGTATTTT
CASSIEDTQYF
>many|TRBV11-1|.|TRBJ2-1
TGTGCCACCAAGGGAGGACACAGTAATGAGCAGTTCTTC
CATKGGHSNEQFF
>many|TRBV28|.|TRBJ2-2
TGTGCCAGCAGTTTCCTAAGCGGTCCGAACACCGGGGAGCTGTTTTTT
CASSFLSGPNTGELFF
>few|TRBV27|.|TRBJ2-1
TGTGCCAGCAGTTTCGAAACTAGCTCCTACAATGAGCAGTTCTTC
CASSFETSSYNEQFF